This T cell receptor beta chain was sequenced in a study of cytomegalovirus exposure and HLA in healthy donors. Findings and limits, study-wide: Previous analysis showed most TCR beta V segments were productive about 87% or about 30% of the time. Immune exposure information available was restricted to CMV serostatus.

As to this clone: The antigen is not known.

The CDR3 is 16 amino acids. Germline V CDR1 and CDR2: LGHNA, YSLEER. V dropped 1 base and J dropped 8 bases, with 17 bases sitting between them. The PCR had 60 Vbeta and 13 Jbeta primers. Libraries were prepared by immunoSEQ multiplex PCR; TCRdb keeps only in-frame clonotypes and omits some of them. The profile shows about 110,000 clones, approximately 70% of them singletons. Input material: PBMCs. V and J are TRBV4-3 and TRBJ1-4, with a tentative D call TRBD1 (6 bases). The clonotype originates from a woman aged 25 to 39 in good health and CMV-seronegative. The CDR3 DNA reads TGCGCCAGCAGCCAAGCTGTGGGGCAGGGGTTGGAAAAACTGTTTTTT. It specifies CASSQAVGQGLEKLFF.